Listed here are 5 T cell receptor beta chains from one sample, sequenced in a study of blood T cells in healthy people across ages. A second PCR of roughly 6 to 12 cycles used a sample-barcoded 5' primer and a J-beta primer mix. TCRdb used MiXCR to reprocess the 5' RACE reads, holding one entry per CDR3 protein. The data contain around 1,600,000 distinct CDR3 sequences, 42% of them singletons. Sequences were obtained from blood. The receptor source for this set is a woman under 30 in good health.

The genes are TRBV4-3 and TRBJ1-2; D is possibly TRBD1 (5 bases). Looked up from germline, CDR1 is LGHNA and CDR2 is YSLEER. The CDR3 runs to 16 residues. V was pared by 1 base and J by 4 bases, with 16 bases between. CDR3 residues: CASSQGGSSTLYGYTF. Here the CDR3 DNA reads TGCGCCAGCAGCCAAGGGGGGTCTTCAACCCTCTATGGCTACACCTTC.

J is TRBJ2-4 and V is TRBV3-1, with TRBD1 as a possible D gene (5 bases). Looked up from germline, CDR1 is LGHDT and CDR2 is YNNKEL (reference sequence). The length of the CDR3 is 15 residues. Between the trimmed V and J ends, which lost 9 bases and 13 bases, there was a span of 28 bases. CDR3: CASKGEGWGYHEQYF. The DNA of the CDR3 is TGTGCCAGTAAAGGTGAAGGGTGGGGCTACCATGAGCAGTACTTC.

Here the CDR3 reads CASSPRTGPNTEAFF. The CDR3 DNA reads TGTGCCAGCAGTCCCAGAACAGGGCCGAACACTGAAGCTTTCTTT. The rearrangement uses TRBV12-3 or TRBV12-4 and TRBJ1-1, with a weak D call TRBD1 (6 bases). Between the trimmed V and J ends, which lost 5 bases and 1 base, there was a span of 14 bases. The CDR3 extends over 15 amino acids.

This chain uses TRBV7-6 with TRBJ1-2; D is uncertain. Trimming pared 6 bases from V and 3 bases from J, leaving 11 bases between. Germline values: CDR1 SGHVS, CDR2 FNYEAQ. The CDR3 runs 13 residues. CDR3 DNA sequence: TGTGCCAGCAGTACCTTGACGGACTATGGCTACACCTTC. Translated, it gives CASSTLTDYGYTF.

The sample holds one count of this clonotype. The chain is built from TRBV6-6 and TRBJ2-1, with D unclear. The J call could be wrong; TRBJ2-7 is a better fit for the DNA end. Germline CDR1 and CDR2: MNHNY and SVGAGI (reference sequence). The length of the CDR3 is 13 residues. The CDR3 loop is CASSYLKNNEQYF. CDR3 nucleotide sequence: TGTGCCAGCAGTTACCTAAAAAACAATGAGCAGTACTTC.